What follows are 4 T cell receptor beta chains derived from one specimen sequenced in a study of CD8+CD57+ T cells in acquired aplastic anemia. The study profiled TCR beta VDJ and CDR3 using genomic DNA as template. TCRdb processed the reads anew with MiXCR; each CDR3 protein has one entry. Of under 200,000 distinct CDR3 sequences listed, 50% to 75% were seen once; the top ten hold roughly 50%. The specimen sequenced was sorted CD4+, CD8+, or CD8+CD57+ T cells (not recorded which) from PBMCs. These receptors were taken from a human donor with severe aplastic anemia or a healthy control (not recorded which).

Comments on this clonotype: One end of the junction does not line up with germline, which may come from a read error. The chain recombines TRBV7-7 with TRBJ1-2, with D perhaps TRBD1 (5 bases). The CDR3 sequence is 14 residues long. Germline V gene data show CDR1 as SSHAT and CDR2 as FNYEAQ (reference sequence). CDR3 in amino acids: CASSLGLGGYGYTF. CDR3 sequence (DNA): TGTGCTAGCAGCTTAGGACTGGGGGGCTATGGCTACACCTTC.

In this sample, this clonotype turned up once. The V call is TRBV10-3, the J call TRBJ2-2, with 7 bases matching TRBD1. Per the germline V gene, CDR1 is ENHRY and CDR2 is SYGVKD. This CDR3 comprises 14 residues. J lost 5 bases, V lost 10 bases, and 10 bases had no gene match. The CDR3: CATTETGQTGELFF. The CDR3 nucleotides read TGTGCCACCACTGAGACAGGGCAAACCGGGGAGCTGTTTTTT.

Written as DNA, the CDR3 is TGTGCCAGCCGGGGACAGGGGACGGGTCAGCCCCAGCATTTT. Its translation is CASRGQGTGQPQHF. This chain links TRBV19 with TRBJ1-5; 10 bases align to TRBD1. V lost 9 bases, J lost 6 bases, and 8 bases stayed unmatched. Germline V gene lookup returns CDR1 LNHDA and CDR2 SQIVND (reference sequence). The CDR3 extends over 14 amino acids.

This clonotype occurred a few times. The chain combines TRBV7-3 with TRBJ1-6; the D is unclear. The CDR3 extends over 15 amino acids. Per the germline V gene, CDR1 is SGHTA and CDR2 is FQGTGA. Trimming removed 1 base from V and 7 bases from J, with 11 bases in between. In nucleotides, the CDR3 is TGTGCCAGCAGCTTAAGGCCAGGATTAAATTCACCCCTCCACTTT. This encodes CASSLRPGLNSPLHF. Together with reference TRBV7-3 and TRBJ1-6, the CDR3 gives the full variable domain: GAGVSQTPSNKVTEKGKYVELRCDPISGHTALYWYRQSLGQGPEFLIYFQGTGAADDSGLPNDRFFAVRPEGSVSTLKIQRTERGDSAVYLCASSLRPGLNSPLHFGNGTRLTVT.